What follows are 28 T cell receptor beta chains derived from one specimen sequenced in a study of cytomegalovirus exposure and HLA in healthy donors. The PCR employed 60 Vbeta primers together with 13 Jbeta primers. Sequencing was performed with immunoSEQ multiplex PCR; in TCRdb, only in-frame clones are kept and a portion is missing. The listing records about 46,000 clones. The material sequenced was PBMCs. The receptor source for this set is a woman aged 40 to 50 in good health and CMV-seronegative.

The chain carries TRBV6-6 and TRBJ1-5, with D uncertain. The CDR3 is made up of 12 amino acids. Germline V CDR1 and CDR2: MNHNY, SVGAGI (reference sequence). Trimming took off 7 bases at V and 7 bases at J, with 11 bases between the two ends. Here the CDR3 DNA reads TGTGCCAGCACCACCCGCGGGCAGCCCCAGCATTTT. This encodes CASTTRGQPQHF.

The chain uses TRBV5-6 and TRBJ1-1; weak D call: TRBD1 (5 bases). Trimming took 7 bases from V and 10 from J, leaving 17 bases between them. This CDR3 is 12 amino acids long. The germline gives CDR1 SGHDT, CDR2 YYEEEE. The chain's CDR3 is CASLSPAGLAFF. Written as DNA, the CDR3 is TGTGCCAGCCTAAGCCCGGCAGGGCTAGCTTTCTTT.

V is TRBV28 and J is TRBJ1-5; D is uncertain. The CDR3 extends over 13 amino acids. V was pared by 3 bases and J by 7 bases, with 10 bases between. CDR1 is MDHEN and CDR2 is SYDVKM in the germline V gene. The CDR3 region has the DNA TGTGCCAGCAGTTTCGGGATCAGGCAGCCCCAGCATTTT. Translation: CASSFGIRQPQHF.

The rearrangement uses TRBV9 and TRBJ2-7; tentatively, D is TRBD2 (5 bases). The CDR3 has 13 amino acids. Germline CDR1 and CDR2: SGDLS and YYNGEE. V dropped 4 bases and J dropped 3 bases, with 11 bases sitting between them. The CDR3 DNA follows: TGTGCCAGCAGCCCTTGGACTGGCTACGAGCAGTACTTC. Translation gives CASSPWTGYEQYF.

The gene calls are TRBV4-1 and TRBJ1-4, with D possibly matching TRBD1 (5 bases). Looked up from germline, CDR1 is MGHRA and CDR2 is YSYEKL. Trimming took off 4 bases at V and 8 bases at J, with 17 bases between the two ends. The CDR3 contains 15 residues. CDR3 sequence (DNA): TGCGCCAGCAGCCCCTGGGGACTCCAAGGGGAAAAACTGTTTTTT. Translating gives CASSPWGLQGEKLFF.

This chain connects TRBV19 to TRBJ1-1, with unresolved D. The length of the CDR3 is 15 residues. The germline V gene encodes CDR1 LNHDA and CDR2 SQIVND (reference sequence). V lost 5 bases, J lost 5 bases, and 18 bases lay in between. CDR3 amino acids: CASSAPEGWRTEAFF. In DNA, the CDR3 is TGTGCCAGTAGTGCACCAGAGGGCTGGAGGACTGAAGCTTTCTTT.

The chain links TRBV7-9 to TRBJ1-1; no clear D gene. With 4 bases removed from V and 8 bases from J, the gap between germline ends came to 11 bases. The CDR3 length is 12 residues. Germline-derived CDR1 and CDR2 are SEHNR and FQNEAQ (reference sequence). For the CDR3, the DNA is TGTGCCAGCAGCTATGGAGAAGCAGAAGCTTTCTTT. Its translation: CASSYGEAEAFF.

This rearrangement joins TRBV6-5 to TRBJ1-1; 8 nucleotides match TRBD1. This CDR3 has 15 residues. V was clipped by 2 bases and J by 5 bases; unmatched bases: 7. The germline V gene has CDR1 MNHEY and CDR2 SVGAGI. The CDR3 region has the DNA TGTGCCAGCAGTTACCACAGGGGGTCGAAAACTGAAGCTTTCTTT. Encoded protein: CASSYHRGSKTEAFF.

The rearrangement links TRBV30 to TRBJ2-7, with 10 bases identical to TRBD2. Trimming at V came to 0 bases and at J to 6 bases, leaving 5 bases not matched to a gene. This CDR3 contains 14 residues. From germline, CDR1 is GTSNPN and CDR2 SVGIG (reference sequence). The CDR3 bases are TGTGCCTGGAGTGTCCTAGCGGGAGTTGGCGAGCAGTACTTC. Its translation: CAWSVLAGVGEQYF. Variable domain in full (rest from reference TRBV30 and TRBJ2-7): SQTIHQWPATLVQPVGSPLSLECTVEGTSNPNLYWYRQAAGRGLQLLFYSVGIGQISSEVPQNLSASRPQDRQFILSSKKLLLSDSGFYLCAWSVLAGVGEQYFGPGTRLTVT.

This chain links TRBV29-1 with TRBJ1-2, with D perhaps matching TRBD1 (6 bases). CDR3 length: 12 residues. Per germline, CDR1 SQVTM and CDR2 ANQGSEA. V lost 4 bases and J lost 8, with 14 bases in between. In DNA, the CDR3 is TGCAGCGTTGTACAGGGTGGCTCCGGCTACACCTTC. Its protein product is CSVVQGGSGYTF.

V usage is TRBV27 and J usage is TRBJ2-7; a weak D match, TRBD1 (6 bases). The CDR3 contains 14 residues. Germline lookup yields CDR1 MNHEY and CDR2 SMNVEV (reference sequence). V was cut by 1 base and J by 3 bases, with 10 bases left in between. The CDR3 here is CASSLFGGGYEQYF. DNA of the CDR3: TGTGCCAGCAGTTTATTTGGGGGCGGCTACGAGCAGTACTTC.

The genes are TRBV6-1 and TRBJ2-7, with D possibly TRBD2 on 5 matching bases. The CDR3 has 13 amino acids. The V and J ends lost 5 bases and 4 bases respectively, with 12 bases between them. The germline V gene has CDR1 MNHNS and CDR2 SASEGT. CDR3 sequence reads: CASSLGRTYEQYF. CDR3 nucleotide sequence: TGTGCCAGCAGTCTAGGACGGACTTACGAGCAGTACTTC.

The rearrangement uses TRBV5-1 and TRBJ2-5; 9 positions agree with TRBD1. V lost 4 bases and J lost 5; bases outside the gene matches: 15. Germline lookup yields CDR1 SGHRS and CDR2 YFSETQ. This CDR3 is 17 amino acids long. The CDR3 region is CASSLYSVGTGMETQYF. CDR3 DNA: TGCGCCAGCAGCCTTTACTCGGTAGGGACAGGGATGGAGACCCAGTACTTC.

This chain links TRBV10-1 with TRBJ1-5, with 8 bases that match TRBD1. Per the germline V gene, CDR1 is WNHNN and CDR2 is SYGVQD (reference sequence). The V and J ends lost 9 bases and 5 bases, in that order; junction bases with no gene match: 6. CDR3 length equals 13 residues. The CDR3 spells CARQGERDQPQHF. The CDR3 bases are TGCGCCAGACAGGGGGAACGGGATCAGCCCCAGCATTTT.

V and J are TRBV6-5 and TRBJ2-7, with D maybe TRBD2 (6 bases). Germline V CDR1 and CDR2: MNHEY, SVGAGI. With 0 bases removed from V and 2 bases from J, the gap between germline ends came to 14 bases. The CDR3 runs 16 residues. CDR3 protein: CASSYSSTSPTYEQYF. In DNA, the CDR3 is TGTGCCAGCAGTTACTCGAGTACTAGCCCTACCTACGAGCAGTACTTC.

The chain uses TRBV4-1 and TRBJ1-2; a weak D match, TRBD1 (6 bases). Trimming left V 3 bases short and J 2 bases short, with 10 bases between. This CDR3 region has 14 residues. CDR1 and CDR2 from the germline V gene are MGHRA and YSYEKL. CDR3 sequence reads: CASSQAGVNYGYTF. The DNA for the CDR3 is TGCGCCAGCAGCCAGGCAGGGGTGAACTATGGCTACACCTTC.

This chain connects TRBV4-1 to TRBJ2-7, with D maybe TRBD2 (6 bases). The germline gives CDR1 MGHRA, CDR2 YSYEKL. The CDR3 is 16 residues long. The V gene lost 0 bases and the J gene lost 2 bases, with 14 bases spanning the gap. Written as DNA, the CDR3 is TGCGCCAGCAGCCAAGATGGTATGGGGACTCCCTACGAGCAGTACTTC. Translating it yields CASSQDGMGTPYEQYF.

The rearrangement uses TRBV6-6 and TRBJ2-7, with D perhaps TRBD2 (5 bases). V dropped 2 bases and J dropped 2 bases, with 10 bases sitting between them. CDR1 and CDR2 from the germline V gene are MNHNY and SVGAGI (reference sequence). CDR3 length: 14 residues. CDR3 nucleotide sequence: TGTGCCAGCAGTTACATCGGGGTCCCCTACGAGCAGTACTTC. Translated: CASSYIGVPYEQYF.

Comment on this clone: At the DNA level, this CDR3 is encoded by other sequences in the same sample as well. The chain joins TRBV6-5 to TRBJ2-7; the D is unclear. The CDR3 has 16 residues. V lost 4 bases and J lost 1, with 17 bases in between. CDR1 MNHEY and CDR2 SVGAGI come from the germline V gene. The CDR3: CASSSPTSRSSYEQYF. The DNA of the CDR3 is TGTGCCAGCAGTTCCCCAACTTCACGCTCTTCCTACGAGCAGTACTTC.

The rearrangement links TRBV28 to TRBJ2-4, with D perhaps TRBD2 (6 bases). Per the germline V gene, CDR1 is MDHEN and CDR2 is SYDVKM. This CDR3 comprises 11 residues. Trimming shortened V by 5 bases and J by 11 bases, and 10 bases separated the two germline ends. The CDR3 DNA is TGTGCCAGCAGTGCAAGGGAGGTTCAGTACTTC. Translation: CASSAREVQYF.

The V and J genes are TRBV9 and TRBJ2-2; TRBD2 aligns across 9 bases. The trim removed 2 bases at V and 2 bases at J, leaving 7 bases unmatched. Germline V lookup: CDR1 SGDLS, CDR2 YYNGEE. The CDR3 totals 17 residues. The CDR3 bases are TGTGCCAGCAGCGTCTCCTTAGCGGGAGAAAACACCGGGGAGCTGTTTTTT. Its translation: CASSVSLAGENTGELFF.

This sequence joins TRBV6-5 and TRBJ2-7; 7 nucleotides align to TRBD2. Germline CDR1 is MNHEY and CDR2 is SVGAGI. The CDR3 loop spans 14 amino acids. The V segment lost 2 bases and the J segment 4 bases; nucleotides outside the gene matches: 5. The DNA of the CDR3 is TGTGCCAGCAGTTACGAGCTAGCGGCTTACGAGCAGTACTTC. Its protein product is CASSYELAAYEQYF.

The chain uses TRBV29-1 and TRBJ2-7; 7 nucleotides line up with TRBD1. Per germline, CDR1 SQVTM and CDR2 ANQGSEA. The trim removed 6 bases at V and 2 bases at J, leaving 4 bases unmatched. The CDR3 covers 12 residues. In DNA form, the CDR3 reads TGCAGCGTCGGGGACAGCCCCTACGAGCAGTACTTC. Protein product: CSVGDSPYEQYF.

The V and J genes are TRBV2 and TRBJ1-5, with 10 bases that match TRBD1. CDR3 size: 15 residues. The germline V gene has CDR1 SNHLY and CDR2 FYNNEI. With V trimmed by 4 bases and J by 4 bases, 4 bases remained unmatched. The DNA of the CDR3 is TGTGCCAGCAGTGGACAGGGGGCGAGGAATCAGCCCCAGCATTTT. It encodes CASSGQGARNQPQHF.

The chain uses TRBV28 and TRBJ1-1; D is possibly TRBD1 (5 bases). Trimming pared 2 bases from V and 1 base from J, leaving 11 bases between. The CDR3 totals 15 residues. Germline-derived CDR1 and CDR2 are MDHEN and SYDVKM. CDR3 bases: TGTGCCAGCAGTTTAGCGGGGGAGAGGAACACTGAAGCTTTCTTT. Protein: CASSLAGERNTEAFF.

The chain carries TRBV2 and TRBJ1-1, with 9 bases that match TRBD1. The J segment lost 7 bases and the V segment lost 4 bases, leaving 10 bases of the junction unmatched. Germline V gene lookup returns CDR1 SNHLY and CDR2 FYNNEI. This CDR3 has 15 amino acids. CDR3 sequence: CASSGYRGQGDEAFF. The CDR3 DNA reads TGTGCCAGCAGTGGTTACAGGGGGCAAGGTGATGAAGCTTTCTTT.

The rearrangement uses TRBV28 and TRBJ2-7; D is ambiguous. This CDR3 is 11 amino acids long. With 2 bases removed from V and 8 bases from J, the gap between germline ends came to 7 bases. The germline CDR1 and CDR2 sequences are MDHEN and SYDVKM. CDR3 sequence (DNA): TGTGCCAGCAGTTTAATGCAGAAGCAGTACTTC. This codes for CASSLMQKQYF.

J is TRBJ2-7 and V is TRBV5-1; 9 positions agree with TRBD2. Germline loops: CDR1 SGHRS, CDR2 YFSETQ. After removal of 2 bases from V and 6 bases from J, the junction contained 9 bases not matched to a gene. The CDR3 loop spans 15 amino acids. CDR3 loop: CASSFRAGGPREQYF. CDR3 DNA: TGCGCCAGCAGCTTCAGGGCGGGAGGGCCCCGCGAGCAGTACTTC.